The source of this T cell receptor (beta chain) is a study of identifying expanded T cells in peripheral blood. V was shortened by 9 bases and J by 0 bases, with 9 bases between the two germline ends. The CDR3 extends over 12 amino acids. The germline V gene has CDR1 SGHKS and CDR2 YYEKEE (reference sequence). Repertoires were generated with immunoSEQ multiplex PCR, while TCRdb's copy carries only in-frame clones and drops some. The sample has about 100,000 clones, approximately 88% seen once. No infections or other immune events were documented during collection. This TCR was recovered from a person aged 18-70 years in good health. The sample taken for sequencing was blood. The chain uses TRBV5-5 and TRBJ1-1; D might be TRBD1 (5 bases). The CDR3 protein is CATDRLNTEAFF. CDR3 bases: TGTGCCACCGACAGATTGAACACTGAAGCTTTCTTT.